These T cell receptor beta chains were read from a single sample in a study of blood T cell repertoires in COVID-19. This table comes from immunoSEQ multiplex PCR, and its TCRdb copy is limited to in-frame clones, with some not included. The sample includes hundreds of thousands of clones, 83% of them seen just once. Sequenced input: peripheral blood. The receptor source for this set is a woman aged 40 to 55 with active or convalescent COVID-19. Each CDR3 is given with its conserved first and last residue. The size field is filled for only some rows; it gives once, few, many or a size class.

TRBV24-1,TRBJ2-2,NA,CATSDTTGLAATGELFF
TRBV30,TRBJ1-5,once,CAWSRDRGSNQPQHF
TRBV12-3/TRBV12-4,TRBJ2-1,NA,CASSLNMREEQFF
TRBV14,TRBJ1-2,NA,CASSLTPGQGYGYTF
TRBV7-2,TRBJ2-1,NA,CASSSSSTGTSGGASTFF
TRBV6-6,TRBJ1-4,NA,CASRGGAGNNEKLFF
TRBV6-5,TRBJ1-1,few,CASSSQGTEAFF
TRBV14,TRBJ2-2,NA,CASSQEWTDPTGELFF
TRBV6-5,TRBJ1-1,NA,CASSYSGRDTEAFF
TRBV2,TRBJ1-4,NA,CASTGNEKLFF
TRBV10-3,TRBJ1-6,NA,CAISLETDYNSPLHF
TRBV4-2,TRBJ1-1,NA,CASSYGTGDTEAFF
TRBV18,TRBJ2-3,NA,CASSPRGTGSDTQYF
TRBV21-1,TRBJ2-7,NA,CASSKVGDRDNHSYEQYF
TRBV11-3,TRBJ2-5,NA,CASSGTGTETQYF
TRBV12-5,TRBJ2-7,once,CASGLVGQGDPYEQYF
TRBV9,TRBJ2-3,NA,CASSVTAGGLDTQYF
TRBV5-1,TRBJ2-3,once,CASSLTGEDTQYF
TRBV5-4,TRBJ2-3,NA,CASSLGASGGPDTQYF
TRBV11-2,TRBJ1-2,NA,CASSLGQINYGYTF
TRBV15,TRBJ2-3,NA,CATSRGTGLSTDTQYF
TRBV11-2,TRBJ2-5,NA,CASRIAGEETQYF
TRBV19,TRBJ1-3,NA,CASSPTTYRQGSGNTIYF
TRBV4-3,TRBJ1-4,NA,CASSPIGQGANEKLFF
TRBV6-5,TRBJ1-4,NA,CATADRVDEKLFF
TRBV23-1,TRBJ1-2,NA,CASSQSSKRRVGLEAGYTF
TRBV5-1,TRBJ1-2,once,CASSLGRGGGYTF
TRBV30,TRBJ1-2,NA,CAGTGDAGYGYTF
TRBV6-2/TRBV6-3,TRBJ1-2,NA,CASSYDSLYGYTF
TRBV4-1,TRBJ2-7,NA,CASSQDRGPYYEQYF
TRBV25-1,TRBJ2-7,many,CASRRGQGSYEQYF
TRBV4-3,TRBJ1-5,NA,CASSQDPGQADQPQHF
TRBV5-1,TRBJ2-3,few,CASSLVKVAGGTDTQYF
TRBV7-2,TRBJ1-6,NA,CASTPSSYNSPLHF
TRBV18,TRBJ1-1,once,CASSPWGGAPNTEAFF
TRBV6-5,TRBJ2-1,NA,CASSPPGSYNEQFF
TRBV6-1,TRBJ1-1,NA,CASSEYDGRMNTEAFF
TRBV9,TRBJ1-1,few,CASSVDRQWNTEAFF
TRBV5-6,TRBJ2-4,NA,CASTSRGGENIQYF
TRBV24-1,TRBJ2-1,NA,CATSDDDRGLNEQFF
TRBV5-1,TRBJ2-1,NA,CASSGGQGSHNEQFF